This entry describes one TCR beta chain. The antigen remains undetermined. Profiling relied on immunoSEQ multiplex PCR, and the TCRdb table lists in-frame clones only, not all of them. The table shows about 100,000 clones, with over 80% occurring only once. The data stem from a study of PD-1 blockade in classical Hodgkin lymphoma. Study-level findings and limits: Newly diagnosed patients were reported to exhibit reduced baseline TCR diversity relative to healthy donors. Newly diagnosed patients had diversity similar to the baseline diversity of complete responders. Individuals initiating nivolumab under 1 year after ASCT were excluded.

Brentuximab vedotin exposure varied, and every patient relapsed after autologous stem cell transplantation. V was clipped by 2 bases and J by 3 bases; unmatched bases: 2. The V gene's germline CDR1 is ENHRY and CDR2 SYGVKD. CDR3 length equals 16 residues. This clonotype was obtained from a human donor with classical Hodgkin lymphoma. The chain has TRBV10-3 and TRBJ2-2; 11 bases are a match to TRBD2. The sample in question was peripheral blood mononuclear cells (PBMCs), obtained at baseline. The CDR3 region has the DNA TGTGCCATCAGTGAGACTAGCGGGAGCGACACCGGGGAGCTGTTTTTT. Translated: CAISETSGSDTGELFF.